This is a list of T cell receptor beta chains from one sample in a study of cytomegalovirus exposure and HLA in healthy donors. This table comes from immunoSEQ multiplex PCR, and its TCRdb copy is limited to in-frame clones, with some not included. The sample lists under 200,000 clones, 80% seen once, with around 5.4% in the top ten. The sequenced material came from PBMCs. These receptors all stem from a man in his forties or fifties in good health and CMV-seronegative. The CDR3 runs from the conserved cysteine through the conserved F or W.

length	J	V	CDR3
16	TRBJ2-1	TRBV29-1	CSVGDRDWSSYNEQFF
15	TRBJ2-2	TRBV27	CASSTRLAVTGELFF
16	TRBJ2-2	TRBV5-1	CASSSTGQPNTGELFF
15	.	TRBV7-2	CASRSSGGPSYEQYF
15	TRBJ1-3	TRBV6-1	CASSDRPGPGNTIYF
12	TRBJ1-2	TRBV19	CASKTGYYGYTF
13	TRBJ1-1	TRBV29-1	CSTPGQGNTEAFF
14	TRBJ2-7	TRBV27	CASAIVGSSYEQYF
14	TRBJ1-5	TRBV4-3	CASSQGQGNQPQHF
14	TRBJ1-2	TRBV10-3	CAISREGQNYGYTF
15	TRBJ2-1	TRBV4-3	CASSPHRGEYNEQFF
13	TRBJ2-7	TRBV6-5	CASLGTDSYEQYF
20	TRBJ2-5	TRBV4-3	CASSQENPLTSGRAWETQYF